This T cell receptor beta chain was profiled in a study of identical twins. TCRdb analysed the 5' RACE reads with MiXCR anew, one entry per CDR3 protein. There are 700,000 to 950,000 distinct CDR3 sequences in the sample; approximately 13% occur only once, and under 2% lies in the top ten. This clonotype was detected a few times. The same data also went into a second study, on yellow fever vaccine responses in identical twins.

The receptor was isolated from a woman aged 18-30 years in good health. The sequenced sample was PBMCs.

The CDR3: CASSLPAYGEKLFF. In nucleotides, the CDR3 is TGTGCCAGCAGTTTGCCAGCCTATGGTGAAAAACTGTTTTTT. The rearrangement uses TRBV28 and TRBJ1-4, with D hard to call. Looked up from germline, CDR1 is MDHEN and CDR2 is SYDVKM. V lost 3 bases and J 7 bases, leaving 12 bases between the germline ends. The CDR3 is made up of 14 amino acids.